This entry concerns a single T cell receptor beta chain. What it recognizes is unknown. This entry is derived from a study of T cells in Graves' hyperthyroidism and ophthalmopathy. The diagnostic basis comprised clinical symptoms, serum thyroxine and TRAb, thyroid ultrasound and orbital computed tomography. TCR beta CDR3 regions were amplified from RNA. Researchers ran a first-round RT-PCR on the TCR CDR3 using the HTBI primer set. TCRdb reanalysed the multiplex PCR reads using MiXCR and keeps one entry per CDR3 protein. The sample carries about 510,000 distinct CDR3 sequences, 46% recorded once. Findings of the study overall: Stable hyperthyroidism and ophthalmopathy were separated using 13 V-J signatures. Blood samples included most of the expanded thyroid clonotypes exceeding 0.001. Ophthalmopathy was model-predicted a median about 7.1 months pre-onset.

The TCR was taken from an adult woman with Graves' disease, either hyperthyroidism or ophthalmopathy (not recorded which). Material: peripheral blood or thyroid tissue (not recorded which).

CDR3 bases: TGTGCCACCACGGACGGGGGACAGGGGGTTTCTGGGGCCAACGTCCTGACTTTC. Translated: CATTDGGQGVSGANVLTF. The chain combines TRBV24-1 with TRBJ2-6; 11 positions match TRBD1. This CDR3 comprises 18 residues. The junction had 9 bases not matched to a gene; V was cut back by 8 bases and J by 1 base. Germline V gene sequence: CDR1 KGHDR, CDR2 SFDVKD.